Below are 18 T cell receptor beta chains sequenced from a single sample in a study of T cells in Graves' hyperthyroidism and ophthalmopathy. Researchers amplified the TCR beta CDR3 regions from RNA transcripts. First-round RT-PCR with HTBI primers amplified the TCR CDR3 region. One entry per CDR3 protein results from TCRdb running MiXCR on the multiplex PCR reads. The table records roughly 250,000 distinct CDR3 sequences, 22% of them present only once. The sample consisted of blood. Receptors originate from a young man with Graves' ophthalmopathy.

The table lists this clonotype with many counts. The gene calls are TRBV12-3 or TRBV12-4 and TRBJ2-1, with TRBD1 matching 8 bases. The CDR3 is 14 amino acids. V lost 7 bases to trimming and J lost 7 bases; unmatched junction nucleotides: 9. In DNA form, the CDR3 reads TGTGCCAGCACCCTCGGGACAGGTTGGAATGAGCAGTTCTTC. Its translation is CASTLGTGWNEQFF.

There are many counts of this clonotype. V usage is TRBV28 and J usage is TRBJ2-7, with D tentatively TRBD1 (6 bases). CDR3 size: 15 residues. V shed 1 base and J shed 5 bases, with 15 bases lying between them. The germline V gene has CDR1 MDHEN and CDR2 SYDVKM. The DNA for the CDR3 is TGTGCCAGCAGTTTATATCCTCAGGGGCCGGACGAGCAGTACTTC. Residues: CASSLYPQGPDEQYF.

This clonotype appeared a few times. This rearrangement joins TRBV2 to TRBJ2-1; 8 bases agree with TRBD2. The junction had 8 bases not matched to a gene; V was cut back by 8 bases and J by 8 bases. The CDR3 is 13 amino acids. The V gene's germline CDR1 is SNHLY and CDR2 FYNNEI. The CDR3 DNA reads TGTGCCAGCCGGGGGGGAGGAGTGGATGAGCAGTTCTTC. Translation: CASRGGGVDEQFF.

This clonotype was seen more than once but under ten times. The V gene is TRBV19, the J gene TRBJ1-1; unclear D gene. The germline V gene has CDR1 LNHDA and CDR2 SQIVND (reference sequence). This CDR3 has 13 residues. Trimming left V 5 bases short and J 3 bases short, with 10 bases between. The DNA of the CDR3 is TGTGCCAGTAGTGAGCGTGGGGACACTGAAGCTTTCTTT. Translating gives CASSERGDTEAFF.

This clonotype was seen at least ten times. The J gene is TRBJ1-4, the V gene TRBV18; D is undetermined. The CDR3 runs to 13 residues. CDR1 and CDR2 from the germline V gene are KGHSH and LQKENI. V was cut by 4 bases and J by 7 bases, with 10 bases left in between. CDR3 in DNA: TGTGCCAGCTCACATTACCGGGGTGAAAAACTGTTTTTT. This encodes CASSHYRGEKLFF.

As DNA, the CDR3 is TGTGCCTGGAGTGTCCGGTTCGAGCAGTACTTC. Its translation is CAWSVRFEQYF. This sequence joins TRBV30 and TRBJ2-7; no definite D call. Germline V gene lookup returns CDR1 GTSNPN and CDR2 SVGIG (reference sequence). Trimming left V 0 bases short and J 6 bases short, with 6 bases between. This CDR3 has 11 residues.

V usage is TRBV7-8 and J usage is TRBJ2-5; 10 bases match TRBD1. The CDR3 consists of 16 residues. CDR1 is SGHVS and CDR2 is FQNEAQ in the germline V gene. Trimming cost V 2 bases and J 5 bases; bases outside gene matches: 8. The CDR3 is CASSLLAGTGAETQYF. The CDR3 DNA reads as TGTGCCAGCAGCTTATTGGCCGGGACAGGGGCCGAGACCCAGTACTTC.

This clonotype was recorded many times. The V gene is TRBV6-1, the J gene TRBJ2-7; TRBD1 is a possible D gene (5 bases). Germline V gene sequence: CDR1 MNHNS, CDR2 SASEGT. Deletions cut 5 bases from V and 5 bases from J, with 7 bases between. This CDR3 comprises 11 residues. This CDR3 reads CASSQGNEQYF. CDR3 bases: TGTGCCAGCAGTCAGGGTAACGAGCAGTACTTC.

Concerning this clonotype itself: A read error may produce the germline difference seen at one junction end. The V and J genes are TRBV5-6 and TRBJ2-5, with a possible D match to TRBD1 (6 bases). CDR1 is SGHDT and CDR2 is YYEEEE in the germline V gene. The CDR3 is made up of 13 amino acids. In DNA form, the CDR3 reads TGTTCCAGCAGCTTTCAAGGGGGAGAGACCCAGTACTTC. Its protein product is CSSSFQGGETQYF.

This clonotype occurred a few times. The V call is TRBV20-1, the J call TRBJ2-7, with 12 nucleotides matching TRBD2. This CDR3 is built from 14 residues. Losses at the gene ends were 1 base for V and 11 bases for J; bases not matched to a gene: 9. The germline V gene encodes CDR1 DFQATT and CDR2 SNEGSKA (reference sequence). This CDR3 reads CSARGEGLAGKEYF. The DNA of the CDR3 is TGCAGTGCTAGAGGGGAGGGACTAGCGGGCAAGGAGTACTTC.

The chain recombines TRBV12-3 or TRBV12-4 with TRBJ2-7; D might be TRBD1 (6 bases). The CDR3 spans 14 residues. Trimming pared 2 bases from V and 5 bases from J, leaving 13 bases between. CDR3 sequence: CASSLSGALDEQYF. CDR3 coding DNA: TGTGCCAGCAGTTTATCAGGGGCGCTGGACGAGCAGTACTTC.

There are a few counts of this clonotype. The CDR3 sequence is CASSLHATFTGGGYTF. In nucleotides, the CDR3 is TGTGCCAGCAGTTTACACGCCACCTTCACAGGGGGTGGCTACACCTTC. This chain joins TRBV28 and TRBJ1-2, with 8 bases identical to TRBD1. CDR1 is MDHEN, CDR2 SYDVKM, per germline. CDR3 size: 16 residues. Germline trimming cut 2 bases from V and 7 bases from J; bases unmatched to any gene: 12.

This clonotype was recorded at least ten times. This rearrangement joins TRBV11-1 to TRBJ2-1; D is undetermined. V was cut by 1 base and J by 2 bases, with 12 bases left in between. This CDR3 is 16 amino acids long. CDR1 and CDR2 from the germline V gene are SGHAT and FQDESV (reference sequence). The CDR3 is CASSLGVGNPYNEQFF. For the CDR3, the DNA is TGTGCCAGCAGCTTAGGGGTAGGGAACCCCTACAATGAGCAGTTCTTC. The whole variable domain, filled in from reference TRBV11-1 and TRBJ2-1, reads EAEVAQSPRYKITEKSQAVAFWCDPISGHATLYWYRQILGQGPELLVQFQDESVVDDSQLPKDRFSAERLKGVDSTLKIQPAELGDSAMYLCASSLGVGNPYNEQFFGPGTRLTVL.

The chain employs TRBV12-3 or TRBV12-4 and TRBJ2-1, with 7 nucleotides matching TRBD2. With 6 bases clipped from V and 9 bases from J, the junction kept 5 bases outside the gene matches. The CDR3 is 12 residues long. CDR3 nucleotides: TGTGCCAGCAGATTTGGGGGGGGTGAGCAGTTCTTC. It translates to CASRFGGGEQFF.

This clonotype was seen a few times. This chain joins TRBV7-9 and TRBJ1-2; D is uncertain. Germline values: CDR1 SEHNR, CDR2 FQNEAQ (reference sequence). The CDR3 extends over 16 amino acids. The germline V and J ends were trimmed by 3 bases and 0 bases, with 14 bases remaining between them. The CDR3 protein is CASSLSYSGANYGYTF. The CDR3 DNA reads TGTGCCAGCAGCTTGAGTTACAGTGGAGCTAACTATGGCTACACCTTC.

In its sample, this clonotype was seen a few times. V gene TRBV28 combines with J gene TRBJ2-3; the D gene is possibly TRBD1 (5 bases). V gave up 7 bases and J gave up 6 bases, with 17 bases separating them. Germline V gene lookup returns CDR1 MDHEN and CDR2 SYDVKM. The length of the CDR3 is 14 residues. CDR3 amino acids: CASTERGRDDTQYF. The CDR3 nucleotides are TGTGCCAGCACCGAAAGGGGCCGTGATGATACGCAGTATTTT.

The chain uses TRBV6-1 and TRBJ2-7; 9 bases agree with TRBD2. V gave up 7 bases and J gave up 0 bases; unmatched junction bases: 7. Per germline, CDR1 MNHNS and CDR2 SASEGT. This CDR3 is 15 amino acids long. CDR3 protein: CASISGRTSSYEQYF. For the CDR3, the DNA is TGTGCCAGCATAAGCGGGAGGACGAGCTCCTACGAGCAGTACTTC.

Comments on this clonotype: A much larger clone lies a single base off, so this may be a read error. This chain's CDR3 is CASSLPLAGGADGQFF. CDR3 sequence (DNA): TGTGCCAGCAGTTTACCACTAGCGGGAGGAGCCGATGGGCAGTTCTTC. This chain uses TRBV28 with TRBJ2-1, with 12 bases aligning to TRBD2. This CDR3 has 16 amino acids. The germline gives CDR1 MDHEN, CDR2 SYDVKM. V dropped 2 bases and J dropped 12; count of bases not matched to a gene: 11.